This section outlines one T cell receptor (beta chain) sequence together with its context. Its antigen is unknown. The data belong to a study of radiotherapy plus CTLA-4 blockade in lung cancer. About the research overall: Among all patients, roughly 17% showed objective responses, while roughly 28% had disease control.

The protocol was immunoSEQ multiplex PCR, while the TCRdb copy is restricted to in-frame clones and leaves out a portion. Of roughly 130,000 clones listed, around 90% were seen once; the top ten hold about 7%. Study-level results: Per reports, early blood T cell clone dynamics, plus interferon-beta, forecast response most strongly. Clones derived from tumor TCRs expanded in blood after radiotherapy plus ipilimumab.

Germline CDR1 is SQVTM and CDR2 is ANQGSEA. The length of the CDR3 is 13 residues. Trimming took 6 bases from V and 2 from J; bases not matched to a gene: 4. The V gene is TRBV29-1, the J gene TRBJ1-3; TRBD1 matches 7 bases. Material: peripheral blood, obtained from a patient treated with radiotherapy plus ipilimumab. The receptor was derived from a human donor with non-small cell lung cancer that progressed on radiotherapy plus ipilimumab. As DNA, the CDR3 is TGCAGCGTGTGGACAGGAACTGGAAACACCATATATTTT. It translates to CSVWTGTGNTIYF.